A single sample is the source of the 8 T cell receptor beta chains below, sequenced in a study of shared clonotypes between healthy human individuals. Sequenced by immunoSEQ multiplex PCR; TCRdb stores in-frame clones only, minus some. The sample has roughly 1 million clones, around 76% seen once. Material: memory CD4+ T cells sorted from blood. Subset denoted: CD45RA-negative fraction. The receptor source for this set is a man aged 18 to 35 in good health.

This chain links TRBV9 with TRBJ2-7; 7 bases are shared with TRBD2. Trimming at V came to 4 bases and at J to 7 bases, leaving 11 bases not matched to a gene. The CDR3 has 14 residues. The germline V gene encodes CDR1 SGDLS and CDR2 YYNGEE. CDR3 sequence (DNA): TGTGCCAGCAGCCCCCGGGGACTATCGGGGGAGCAGTACTTC. It encodes CASSPRGLSGEQYF.

The genes are TRBV10-3 and TRBJ1-4; D uncertain. The germline CDR1 and CDR2 sequences are ENHRY and SYGVKD. CDR3 length: 13 residues. V lost 6 bases and J 8 bases, leaving 13 bases between the germline ends. In DNA form, the CDR3 reads TGTGCCATCAGCACCGAGACGCACGAAAAACTGTTTTTT. Translating gives CAISTETHEKLFF.

The rearrangement joins TRBV7-9 to TRBJ2-5; the D gene is possibly TRBD2 (6 bases). The CDR3 runs 16 residues. The V end was cut by 2 bases, the J end by 4 bases, with 17 bases between. CDR1 and CDR2 (germline): SEHNR, FQNEAQ (reference sequence). Here the CDR3 reads CASSLYGTPERETQYF. As DNA, the CDR3 is TGTGCCAGCAGCTTATACGGGACTCCTGAGAGAGAGACCCAGTACTTC.

The V call is TRBV28, the J call TRBJ1-2; D possibly corresponds to TRBD1 (6 bases). Germline V lookup: CDR1 MDHEN, CDR2 SYDVKM. This CDR3 is 15 amino acids long. In DNA, the CDR3 is TGTGCTTGCACCCCCCCCTCAGGGGCGGGATATGGCTACACCTTC. This gives the protein CACTPPSGAGYGYTF.

This clone was observed a handful of times. The chain combines TRBV4-1 with TRBJ1-6, with TRBD1 as a possible D gene (6 bases). Germline V gives CDR1 MGHRA, CDR2 YSYEKL. The V end was cut by 1 base, the J end by 2 bases, with 6 bases between. This CDR3 region has 15 residues. This CDR3 reads CASSQGDTYNSPLHF. DNA of the CDR3: TGCGCCAGCAGCCAAGGGGACACCTATAATTCACCCCTCCACTTT.

A few counts support this clone. The genes are TRBV9 and TRBJ2-5, with 8 bases that match TRBD2. Looked up from germline, CDR1 is SGDLS and CDR2 is YYNGEE. CDR3 length equals 16 residues. The junction had 5 bases not matched to a gene; V was cut back by 1 base and J by 0 bases. In DNA, the CDR3 is TGTGCCAGCAGCGTATCTCGCGGGGGGCACCAAGAGACCCAGTACTTC. The encoded protein is CASSVSRGGHQETQYF.

This chain uses TRBV5-4 with TRBJ1-4, with TRBD1 matching 7 bases. The CDR3 consists of 15 residues. V shed 3 bases, J shed 4 bases, and the junction held 6 bases outside the gene matches. Germline CDR1 and CDR2: SGHNT and YYREEE (reference sequence). CDR3 nucleotides: TGTGCCAGCAGCTCCCAGGGGGGCTTTAATGAAAAACTGTTTTTT. Protein: CASSSQGGFNEKLFF.

This clone was counted many times. V usage is TRBV28 and J usage is TRBJ2-7; TRBD1 aligns across 8 bases. CDR1 is MDHEN and CDR2 is SYDVKM in the germline V gene. The ends lost 6 bases at V and 4 bases at J; junction bases unmatched: 5. This CDR3 contains 13 residues. CDR3 DNA sequence: TGTGCCAGCAGCCCGACAGGGGTGTACGAGCAGTACTTC. This gives the protein CASSPTGVYEQYF.